The present T cell receptor (beta chain) was sequenced within a study of regulatory T cells in long-lasting Graves disease (dated by TCRdb to 2020 to 2023). For the study in its entirety: In the newly diagnosed Graves' disease group, patients had been taking antithyroid drugs for less than 3 months. Peripheral blood TCR sequencing and RNA sequencing compared persistent Graves' disease patients with newly diagnosed Graves' disease patients. The study was conducted in China and was registered as a clinical trial. A total of around 35 samples underwent TCR sequencing, from roughly 13 patients with persistent Graves' disease and about 20 patients with newly diagnosed Graves' disease. The research as a whole found: Patients with persistent disease shared more public clonotypes (around 2,500) than newly diagnosed patients did (approximately 970). Persistent Graves' disease patients showed lower TCR Shannon entropy and fewer highly expanded clones than newly diagnosed patients, suggesting clonal expansion. As a limitation, the authors acknowledged that the small sample size may reduce accuracy. The study examined only peripheral blood because the primary lesion, thyroid tissue, could not be accessed. Only the TCR beta chain was sequenced and analyzed. Persistent disease showed preferential use of TRBV28, TRBJ1-2 and TRBJ2-5, whereas newly diagnosed disease favored TRBV20-1 and TRBJ2-1.

Concerning this clonotype: Which antigen it targets is not known. A much larger clone lies a single base off, so this may be a read error.

The time point label of this sample denotes: newly diagnosed GD, antithyroid drugs for less than 3 months. RNA was extracted from PBMCs in TRIzol for both TCR sequencing and RNA sequencing. The diagnosis of Graves' disease followed American Thyroid Association guidelines. The patients came from an endocrinology department in Xi'an, China. Each patient gave 9 to 10 milliliters of peripheral blood, collected in an EDTA anticoagulant tube. PBMCs were isolated by Ficoll Paque Plus density gradient separation without further T cell sorting. An Agilent 2100 Bioanalyzer and agarose gel were used to check RNA quality, and a NanoDrop 2000 was used to measure RNA concentration. Reading from cysteine to phenylalanine, the CDR3 counts 13 amino acids. Solely the CDR3 DNA is kept, with 39 bases framed from the first base. For CDR1 and CDR2, the germline V gene (reference sequence) lists SEHNR and FQNEAQ. Libraries were built with multiplex PCR. TCRdb lists the instrument as Illumina HiSeq 4000. TCR beta libraries were built with iRepertoire HTBI primers and Arm-PCR amplification of CDR3 regions. Before sequencing, the PCR products went through gel purification. The original pipeline was this. Gene usage analysis of CDR3 amino acid clonotypes relied on the roughly 60 TRBV and over 13 TRBJ segments identified across samples. COPE and FqMerger were used to merge filtered high-quality paired reads into contigs. Contigs were aligned with BLAST to IMGT TRBV, TRBD and TRBJ reference genes, and CDR3 was defined per IMGT. Highly expanded clones were defined as clonotypes with a frequency above 0.1%. Shannon entropy served as the measure of repertoire diversity, while the Gini coefficient captured V-J evenness. Public clonotypes were defined as clonotypes shared by more than one individual. Using fastp at Q25 and MiXCR, TCRdb reprocessed the public reads and kept productive beta chains. Here each entry gathers all rows of one CDR3 protein and keeps the most common genes and DNA. The V and J calls reflect TCRdb's pipeline rather than the authors' work. The sample contains about 540,000 distinct CDR3 sequences, roughly 14% of them found a single time. The ten top clones hold over 7.5% of the sample.

This sample also belongs to another study, concerning T cells in Graves' hyperthyroidism and ophthalmopathy. That second publication adds: Stable Graves' hyperthyroidism was defined as no progression to ophthalmopathy during 18 months of follow-up. Hyperthyroidism patients were newly diagnosed, with disease duration under 2 months, and aged 18 to 65 years. Exclusion was applied to patients with uncontrolled infections, other autoimmune diseases, pregnancy or lactation. Diagnoses relied on clinical symptoms, serum thyroxine and TRAb, thyroid ultrasound and orbital computed tomography. The TCR CDR3 was subjected to a first round of RT-PCR using the HTBI primer set and the Qiagen OneStep RT-PCR kit. Most expanded thyroid clonotypes (frequency above 0.001) were also detected in blood, a finding suggesting that blood repertoires may reflect thyroid immune responses. A model built on a 13 V-J signature distinguished ophthalmopathy from stable hyperthyroidism, reaching about 88% sensitivity and under 84% specificity in cross-validation and 80%/75% in testing. In validation, the model predicted progression to ophthalmopathy a median of roughly 6.1 months before onset, with approximately 71% sensitivity and about 72% specificity. To identify TCR V-J signatures that set the groups apart, the researchers used a discovery cohort of 100 patients, made up of fewer than 50 with Graves' ophthalmopathy and some 60 with stable Graves' hyperthyroidism. Whether ophthalmopathy could be predicted prospectively was tested in an independent validation cohort made up of roughly 19 hyperthyroidism patients plus 17 patients who later progressed to ophthalmopathy. For training and testing, the roughly 100 patients in the discovery cohort were randomly divided in a 7:3 ratio. Thyroid tissue and blood T-cell repertoires from roughly 6 Graves' hyperthyroidism patients were also compared in the study. Once sampling was done, hyperthyroidism patients were given methimazole at a starting dose of 30 mg daily, whereas ophthalmopathy patients were given high-dose intravenous methylprednisolone. Libraries were constructed in a second round of multiplex PCR, after which size selection and purification were carried out. Paired-end sequencing of the libraries was performed with 100 bp reads on an Illumina HiSeq2000. SOAPnuke was used to process the raw data, removing reads that contained adapters or uncalled bases, had a mean Phred below 15, or lacked an exact match to the constant primer or identifier. COPE v1.2.5 was used to merge the high-quality paired reads, and each unique nucleotide sequence was defined as a clonotype. Clonotypes were aligned to IMGT TRBV, TRBD and TRBJ reference segments using MiTCR v1.1. The analysis included only V-J combinations with a frequency above 0.0001, which together covered approximately 99% of the repertoires. A TCS score was defined as the ratio of F50 (clonal expansion) to E x V (chaos), with BLOSUM62-based TCRdist applied between CDR3 peptides within each V-J. Welch's t-statistics and random forest reduced 500 to 650 V-J features to roughly 13, which were used in a naive Bayes classifier (R e1071). Sample size was not statistically predetermined, and investigators were not blinded to group allocation. TCR Vbeta CDR3 sequencing of 130 to 150 peripheral blood samples (fewer than 45 ophthalmopathy, 70 to 85 hyperthyroidism and some 17 progressor patients) is reported in the paper.

Sample: peripheral blood mononuclear cells (PBMCs), taken at new diagnosis, from a patient treated with antithyroid drugs. The origin of this receptor is a man aged 25-45 years with Graves disease. Donor details come from another sample of the same person, matched by shared clones. The chain is encoded by TRBV7-9 joined to TRBJ2-1, and 7 junctional nucleotides match TRBD2. The CDR3 protein sequence reads: CASSIAGGNGQFF. The DNA sequence is given as TGTGCCAGCAGCATAGCGGGTGGGAATGGGCAGTTCTTC.